This T cell receptor (beta chain) was identified during a study of blood T cell repertoires in COVID-19. On the study more broadly: The analysed material was cDNA or gDNA that came from T cells, B-cell-depleted T cells, or PBMCs.

Germline lookup yields CDR1 KGHSH and CDR2 LQKENI. CDR3 size: 16 residues. J was trimmed by 7 bases and V by 3 bases; bases with no gene match: 11. As processed by the authors: The assay estimated nucleated cells by amplifying reference gene primers. Repertoires were generated with immunoSEQ multiplex PCR, while TCRdb's copy carries only in-frame clones and drops some. V, J and clone size reflect that table, while D and trimming were determined from the DNA. The repertoire consists of roughly 180,000 clones, with around 83% occurring once and the leading ten covering 0.99%. Sample: peripheral blood. This rearrangement joins TRBV18 to TRBJ1-4; TRBD1 aligns across 7 bases. The origin of this receptor is a man aged 18 to 30 with acute or convalescent COVID-19. CDR3 region: CASSPVQGKTIEKLFF. The CDR3, as DNA: TGTGCCAGCTCACCGGTACAGGGGAAAACAATTGAAAAACTGTTTTTT.